These 17 T cell receptor beta chains came from one sample sequenced in a study of shared clonotypes between healthy human individuals. The assay was immunoSEQ multiplex PCR, and TCRdb's table has in-frame clones only and misses some. The top ten hold 0.6% to 0.75% of the sample, which has over a million clones, approximately 80% seen once. Sequencing was performed on memory CD4+ T cells from PBMCs. Sample subset: CD45RA-negative fraction. These receptors all come from a man younger than 35 in good health. Some clones in this sample may be carry-over from other donors' samples.

V usage is TRBV7-6 and J usage is TRBJ2-5; no firm D call. V lost 3 bases, J lost 5 bases, and 10 bases lay in between. This CDR3 contains 13 residues. Per the germline V gene, CDR1 is SGHVS and CDR2 is FNYEAQ. The CDR3 DNA sequence: TGTGCCAGCAGCTTTTTTAATCAGGAGACCCAGTACTTC. Amino acid sequence: CASSFFNQETQYF.

This chain uses TRBV29-1 with TRBJ2-5; a weak D match, TRBD2 (6 bases). Germline CDR1 reads SQVTM; CDR2 reads ANQGSEA. Trimming removed 4 bases at V and 5 bases at J, with 11 bases between. This CDR3 is 12 amino acids long. The CDR3 sequence is CSVGGAGETQYF. The CDR3 region has the DNA TGCAGCGTTGGCGGGGCGGGGGAGACCCAGTACTTC.

This chain connects TRBV7-6 to TRBJ2-4; TRBD2 aligns across 13 bases. CDR3 length equals 19 residues. Germline CDR1 and CDR2: SGHVS and FNYEAQ. The V segment lost 1 base and the J segment 9 bases; nucleotides outside the gene matches: 15. The CDR3: CASSLDHRTSGRAGSIQYF. In DNA, the CDR3 is TGTGCCAGCAGCTTAGATCACAGAACTAGCGGGAGGGCCGGGAGCATTCAGTACTTC.

Written as DNA, the CDR3 is TGTGCCAGCAGTGCCATGCCGGGATTGGGCCTTAAGAACGAGCAGTACTTC. It encodes CASSAMPGLGLKNEQYF. This sequence joins TRBV27 and TRBJ2-7, with D tentatively TRBD2 (5 bases). Germline V gene lookup returns CDR1 MNHEY and CDR2 SMNVEV (reference sequence). CDR3 length: 17 residues. Between the trimmed V and J ends, which lost 5 bases and 5 bases, there was a span of 25 bases.

V is TRBV5-1 and J is TRBJ1-3; no definite D call. V was clipped by 9 bases and J by 0 bases, with 13 bases between them. CDR1 and CDR2 (germline): SGHRS, YFSETQ. The CDR3 spans 14 residues. The CDR3 spells CATQLDPSGNTIYF. As DNA, the CDR3 is TGCGCCACTCAGCTTGATCCCTCTGGAAACACCATATATTTT.

The gene calls are TRBV7-2 and TRBJ2-7, with TRBD2 identical over 15 bases. V shed 5 bases and J 3 bases; nucleotides not matched to a gene: 8. The CDR3 consists of 17 residues. Looked up from germline, CDR1 is SGHTA and CDR2 is FQGNSA. The CDR3 loop reads CASSLLGLAGGRYEQYF. In DNA, the CDR3 is TGTGCCAGCAGCCTTTTGGGACTAGCGGGAGGACGCTACGAGCAGTACTTC.

The CDR3 sequence is CASGPDGPQHF. The CDR3 DNA sequence: TGCGCCAGCGGACCGGACGGGCCCCAGCATTTT. V is TRBV5-1 and J is TRBJ1-5; D is ambiguous. The V gene's germline CDR1 is SGHRS and CDR2 YFSETQ. V gave up 7 bases and J gave up 9 bases, with 11 bases separating them. The CDR3 extends over 11 amino acids.

The chain employs TRBV9 and TRBJ2-5; 11 nucleotides agree with TRBD2. CDR3 length: 15 amino acids. The V segment lost 4 bases and the J segment 3 bases; nucleotides outside the gene matches: 5. In germline, CDR1 is SGDLS, CDR2 YYNGEE. The CDR3 loop reads CASSRGTSGKETQYF. The CDR3 DNA reads as TGTGCCAGCAGCCGGGGGACTAGCGGAAAAGAGACCCAGTACTTC.

This clone has only one observation. V gene TRBV4-1 combines with J gene TRBJ2-1, with TRBD1 identical over 7 bases. The CDR3 spans 17 residues. Germline CDR1 and CDR2: MGHRA and YSYEKL. The J segment lost 0 bases and the V segment lost 3 bases, leaving 8 bases of the junction unmatched. CDR3 nucleotide sequence: TGCGCCAGCAGCCACGAGCGACAGGGAGCCTCCTACAATGAGCAGTTCTTC. It codes for CASSHERQGASYNEQFF.

The V gene is TRBV7-6, the J gene TRBJ2-7; 9 bases agree with TRBD2. Germline lookup yields CDR1 SGHVS and CDR2 FNYEAQ. V was clipped by 0 bases and J by 6 bases; unmatched bases: 6. The CDR3 is 15 amino acids. Here the CDR3 DNA reads TGTGCCAGCAGCTTAGCGGCTAGCGGGACTATCGAGCAGTACTTC. Translation gives CASSLAASGTIEQYF.

The chain is built from TRBV28 and TRBJ1-4; 9 positions agree with TRBD1. V shed 8 bases, J shed 4 bases, and the junction held 11 bases outside the gene matches. The CDR3 sequence is 16 residues long. Germline V lookup: CDR1 MDHEN, CDR2 SYDVKM. The CDR3 DNA reads as TGTGCCAGCGGCTTCTTACCGGGACAGGGTAATGAAAAACTGTTTTTT. Amino acid sequence: CASGFLPGQGNEKLFF. Looking up the rest from reference TRBV28 and TRBJ1-4 gives the full variable domain: DVKVTQSSRYLVKRTGEKVFLECVQDMDHENMFWYRQDPGLGLRLIYFSYDVKMKEKGDIPEGYSVSREKKERFSLILESASTNQTSMYLCASGFLPGQGNEKLFFGSGTQLSVL.

The chain employs TRBV5-1 and TRBJ1-4; TRBD1 is a possible D gene (5 bases). The ends were cut back, 4 bases at V and 0 bases at J, with 16 bases in the middle. The CDR3 extends over 17 amino acids. CDR1 is SGHRS, CDR2 YFSETQ, per germline. CDR3: CASSGASRASTNEKLFF. CDR3 nucleotide sequence: TGCGCCAGCAGCGGGGCGTCCAGGGCCTCAACTAATGAAAAACTGTTTTTT.

The rearrangement links TRBV30 to TRBJ1-6, with D uncertain. Germline loops: CDR1 GTSNPN, CDR2 SVGIG (reference sequence). This CDR3 has 12 amino acids. Trimming took 3 bases from V and 6 from J, leaving 6 bases between them. CDR3 in DNA: TGTGCCTGGAGCCTTATTAATTCACCCCTCCACTTT. This sequence encodes CAWSLINSPLHF.

The V and J genes are TRBV6-6 and TRBJ2-3; weak D call: TRBD2 (6 bases). The CDR3 is 16 amino acids. V dropped 1 base and J dropped 1 base, with 12 bases sitting between them. Per germline, CDR1 MNHNY and CDR2 SVGAGI (reference sequence). CDR3 amino acids: CASSYLPSARTDTQYF. The CDR3, as DNA: TGTGCCAGCAGTTACTTGCCTAGCGCCCGCACAGATACGCAGTATTTT.

With regard to this clone: The same CDR3 also results from other DNA sequences found in this sample. The CDR3 DNA reads as TGTGCCAGCAGCGTGTTAAGCTCTGGAAACACCATATATTTT. Translating it yields CASSVLSSGNTIYF. The chain recombines TRBV9 with TRBJ1-3; D call uncertain. This CDR3 spans 14 amino acids. The V gene's germline CDR1 is SGDLS and CDR2 YYNGEE. The germline V and J ends were trimmed by 2 bases and 0 bases, with 6 bases remaining between them.

About this clone itself: An end of the junction differs from the germline gene, which may be a read error. The chain has TRBV9 and TRBJ2-7; D uncertain. The CDR3 consists of 12 residues. Germline V gene data show CDR1 as SGDLS and CDR2 as YYNGEE. CDR3 protein: CASSAHEEEFVF. In DNA, the CDR3 is TGTGCCAGCAGCGCCCACGAAGAAGAATTTGTTTTC.

The chain links TRBV4-3 to TRBJ1-5; the D is unclear. Trimming removed 3 bases from V and 10 bases from J, with 13 bases in between. Germline V CDR1 and CDR2: LGHNA, YSLEER. This CDR3 region has 13 residues. The CDR3 here is CASSHPESRPQHF. In nucleotides, the CDR3 is TGCGCCAGCAGCCATCCCGAATCGCGCCCCCAGCATTTT.